Below are 19 T cell receptor beta chains sequenced from a single sample in a study of T cells in Graves' hyperthyroidism and ophthalmopathy. From RNA transcripts, TCR beta CDR3 regions were amplified. First-round RT-PCR with HTBI primers amplified the TCR CDR3 region. TCRdb used MiXCR to reprocess the multiplex PCR reads, holding one entry per CDR3 protein. The sample has a few hundred thousand distinct CDR3 sequences, approximately 15% seen once; the top ten hold roughly 33%. The specimen sequenced was blood. All receptors derive from a woman aged 35 to 49 with Graves' ophthalmopathy.

This clonotype was seen ten or more times. The chain couples TRBV28 to TRBJ2-5; 10 positions match TRBD1. This CDR3 comprises 13 residues. Germline trimming cut 6 bases from V and 7 bases from J; bases unmatched to any gene: 5. Germline V gives CDR1 MDHEN, CDR2 SYDVKM. The CDR3: CASRRTGGRTQYF. The CDR3 DNA is TGTGCCAGCAGAAGGACAGGGGGTCGGACCCAGTACTTC.

This clonotype was seen a handful of times. The genes are TRBV19 and TRBJ2-1; no reliable D call. The germline CDR1 and CDR2 sequences are LNHDA and SQIVND (reference sequence). CDR3 length: 14 amino acids. V lost 5 bases and J 8 bases, leaving 16 bases between the germline ends. CDR3 in amino acids: CASSPGGFSDEQFF. In DNA form, the CDR3 reads TGTGCCAGTAGTCCTGGTGGGTTTTCGGATGAGCAGTTCTTC.

This clonotype was observed many times. This rearrangement joins TRBV11-2 to TRBJ2-7, with D possibly TRBD2 on 6 matching bases. The CDR3 runs 14 residues. Germline CDR1 reads SGHAT; CDR2 reads FQNNGV. V lost 5 bases to trimming and J lost 5 bases, with 16 bases between them. The CDR3 region has the DNA TGTGCCAGCAGCCCCCTCGGGGGTGCAGACGAGCAGTACTTC. This translates into CASSPLGGADEQYF.

A word on this clonotype: This may stem from a read error, because a much larger clone lies one nucleotide away. The chain links TRBV29-1 to TRBJ2-2; the match to TRBD1 covers 8 bases. The CDR3 runs 14 residues. Germline V gene data show CDR1 as SQVTM and CDR2 as ANQGSEA. For the CDR3, the DNA is TGCAGCGCAAGAGGACAGGGTAACACCGTGGAGCTGTTTTTT. Translated: CSARGQGNTVELFF.

V usage is TRBV27 and J usage is TRBJ1-5; no reliable D call. With 1 base removed from V and 7 bases from J, the gap between germline ends came to 8 bases. Germline CDR1 and CDR2: MNHEY and SMNVEV (reference sequence). This CDR3 comprises 13 residues. The CDR3 DNA is TGTGCCAGCAGTTTATGGCACGCCCAGCCCCAGCATTTT. This encodes CASSLWHAQPQHF.

This clonotype appeared many times. CDR3 residues: CASMPGQSYEQYF. CDR3 nucleotide sequence: TGTGCCAGTATGCCGGGACAATCCTACGAGCAGTACTTC. The chain has TRBV12-3 or TRBV12-4 and TRBJ2-7, with D perhaps matching TRBD1 (6 bases). Trimming took off 9 bases at V and 1 base at J, with 13 bases between the two ends. The CDR3 is made up of 13 amino acids.

The table lists this clonotype with many counts. The chain recombines TRBV2 with TRBJ2-7; TRBD1 aligns across 9 bases. Germline CDR1 is SNHLY and CDR2 is FYNNEI. The CDR3 runs to 14 residues. The junction had 2 bases not matched to a gene; V was cut back by 1 base and J by 4 bases. Here the CDR3 DNA reads TGTGCCAGCAGTGAAGGGACAGGGGTTTACGAGCAGTACTTC. This encodes CASSEGTGVYEQYF.

This clonotype occurred many times. The chain uses TRBV27 and TRBJ1-3; D call uncertain. Germline assignment: CDR1 MNHEY and CDR2 SMNVEV (reference sequence). V dropped 2 bases and J dropped 0 bases, with 17 bases sitting between them. CDR3 length equals 18 residues. The CDR3 DNA sequence: TGTGCCAGCAGTTTACGTGGGCCAGATAGCTACTCTGGAAACACCATATATTTT. Its translation: CASSLRGPDSYSGNTIYF.

This clonotype was counted only a few times. V is TRBV5-6 and J is TRBJ1-6; D not certain. Trimming cost V 4 bases and J 8 bases, with 10 bases left between them. CDR1 and CDR2 (germline): SGHDT, YYEEEE. The CDR3 totals 13 residues. CDR3 protein: CASSPGSYSPLHF. In DNA form, the CDR3 reads TGTGCCAGCAGCCCTGGTTCTTATTCACCCCTCCACTTT.

Many counts were recorded for this clonotype. The V gene is TRBV20-1, the J gene TRBJ1-1; D uncertain. The CDR3 length is 19 residues. Trimming cost V 0 bases and J 3 bases, with 26 bases left between them. Germline values: CDR1 DFQATT, CDR2 SNEGSKA (reference sequence). The CDR3 loop is CSARDLLSPGPRGDTEAFF. CDR3 coding DNA: TGCAGTGCTAGAGATCTCCTTTCCCCGGGCCCCCGAGGAGACACTGAAGCTTTCTTT.

The J gene is TRBJ1-3, the V gene TRBV12-3 or TRBV12-4; 9 bases map to TRBD1. The V segment lost 6 bases and the J segment 6 bases; nucleotides outside the gene matches: 9. This CDR3 contains 15 residues. The CDR3 sequence: CASSPQGARSNTIYF. DNA of the CDR3: TGTGCCAGCAGCCCACAGGGGGCAAGATCAAACACCATATATTTT.

This clonotype occurred many times. This rearrangement joins TRBV12-3 or TRBV12-4 to TRBJ1-3; D might be TRBD1 (6 bases). The CDR3 length is 15 residues. V was clipped by 4 bases and J by 0 bases, with 10 bases between them. The CDR3 region has the DNA TGTGCCAGCAGTTACGGGACAAGCTCTGGAAACACCATATATTTT. It specifies CASSYGTSSGNTIYF.

The rearrangement uses TRBV5-4 and TRBJ1-2, with D unclear. The CDR3 extends over 14 amino acids. The V end was cut by 0 bases, the J end by 9 bases, with 15 bases between. Germline V gene lookup returns CDR1 SGHNT and CDR2 YYREEE (reference sequence). CDR3 sequence reads: CASSLDPGKGSYTF. DNA for the CDR3: TGTGCCAGCAGCTTGGATCCGGGGAAGGGCAGCTACACCTTC. Full variable domain (remainder filled in from reference TRBV5-4 and TRBJ1-2): ETGVTQSPTHLIKTRGQQVTLRCSSQSGHNTVSWYQQALGQGPQFIFQYYREEENGRGNFPPRFSGLQFPNYSSELNVNALELDDSALYLCASSLDPGKGSYTFGSGTRLTVV.

This clonotype was seen only a few times. Its ends do not fully match the called genes, so a read error is possible. The CDR3 coding sequence is TGTGCCGGCAGCCCCTCGACTAGCGGGGTTAATGAGCAGTTCTTC. Protein sequence: CAGSPSTSGVNEQFF. The gene calls are TRBV3-1 and TRBJ2-1; TRBD2 aligns across 11 bases. Germline-derived CDR1 and CDR2 are LGHDT and YNNKEL (reference sequence). CDR3 length: 15 amino acids.

This clonotype appeared a few times. This chain connects TRBV20-1 to TRBJ2-3; D is undetermined. Per germline, CDR1 DFQATT and CDR2 SNEGSKA (reference sequence). The ends were cut back, 3 bases at V and 2 bases at J, with 24 bases in the middle. The CDR3 has 18 amino acids. This CDR3 reads CSASPLVRPLVLTDTQYF. CDR3 DNA sequence: TGCAGTGCTAGTCCCCTCGTCAGGCCCTTAGTACTCACAGATACGCAGTATTTT.

This clonotype has a count of ten or more. The chain carries TRBV6-5 and TRBJ2-7; 8 bases map to TRBD1. This CDR3 spans 15 amino acids. CDR1 is MNHEY and CDR2 is SVGAGI in the germline V gene. The V gene end was trimmed by 2 bases and the J gene end by 3 bases; junction bases not matched to a gene: 6. The CDR3 region is CASSYVRTGRYEQYF. CDR3 in DNA: TGTGCCAGCAGTTACGTTAGGACAGGGCGCTACGAGCAGTACTTC.

This clonotype was picked up many times. The chain links TRBV7-2 to TRBJ2-1; 8 nucleotides match TRBD2. With V trimmed by 5 bases and J by 6 bases, 9 bases remained unmatched. Germline V gives CDR1 SGHTA, CDR2 FQGNSA. The CDR3 has 15 residues. The CDR3 is CASSISGALSNEQFF. CDR3 in DNA: TGTGCCAGCAGCATTAGCGGGGCCCTCTCCAATGAGCAGTTCTTC. The full variable domain, rest sourced from reference TRBV7-2 and TRBJ2-1, is GAGVSQSPSNKVTEKGKDVELRCDPISGHTALYWYRQSLGQGLEFLIYFQGNSAPDKSGLPSDRFSAERTGGSVSTLTIQRTQQEDSAVYLCASSISGALSNEQFFGPGTRLTVL.

In its sample, this clonotype was seen many times. The chain employs TRBV7-9 and TRBJ2-3; 10 bases map to TRBD2. The J segment lost 1 base and the V segment lost 6 bases, leaving 22 bases of the junction unmatched. The germline V gene has CDR1 SEHNR and CDR2 FQNEAQ (reference sequence). The CDR3 runs 21 residues. The CDR3 here is CASSPFRSAGTSVAGTDTQYF. The CDR3 DNA reads as TGTGCCAGCAGTCCCTTTCGGTCTGCCGGGACTAGCGTGGCTGGCACAGATACGCAGTATTTT.

This clonotype occurred many times. The chain couples TRBV5-5 to TRBJ1-5; no definite D call. V gave up 0 bases and J gave up 3 bases, with 7 bases separating them. Germline V gene lookup returns CDR1 SGHKS and CDR2 YYEKEE (reference sequence). The CDR3 runs 14 residues. The CDR3 protein is CASSLGLNNQPQHF. The CDR3 coding sequence is TGTGCCAGCAGCTTGGGACTGAACAATCAGCCCCAGCATTTT.